The entry below describes one T cell receptor beta chain. The V segment lost 2 bases and the J segment 4 bases; nucleotides outside the gene matches: 3. CDR3 length equals 15 residues. Sequencing of TCR beta drew on CD8+ and CD4+ T cells from blood. Healthy donors matched for age and sex were used as controls. Negative magnetic isolation gave CD8+ and CD4+ cells; FACS enriched CD8+ TEMRA. The data were taken from a study of CD8 T cells in Susac syndrome. When the RNA was reverse transcribed, random hexamers were used with an input of roughly 0.5 to 1 ug. The method of amplification for TCR beta CDR3 was immunoSEQ multiplex PCR, covering 54 Vbeta and 13 Jbeta. TCRdb ran MiXCR on the immunoSEQ multiplex PCR reads and lists one entry per CDR3 protein. Of 25,000 to 35,000 distinct CDR3 sequences listed, around 94% are singletons.

The receptor's source is a human donor in good health. The specimen was CD8+ T cells from PBMCs. The chain couples TRBV12-3 or TRBV12-4 to TRBJ2-3; 10 bases match TRBD2. Here the CDR3 DNA reads TGTGCCAGCAGTTTAACTAGCGGGGTCGCAGATACGCAGTATTTT. Protein product: CASSLTSGVADTQYF.